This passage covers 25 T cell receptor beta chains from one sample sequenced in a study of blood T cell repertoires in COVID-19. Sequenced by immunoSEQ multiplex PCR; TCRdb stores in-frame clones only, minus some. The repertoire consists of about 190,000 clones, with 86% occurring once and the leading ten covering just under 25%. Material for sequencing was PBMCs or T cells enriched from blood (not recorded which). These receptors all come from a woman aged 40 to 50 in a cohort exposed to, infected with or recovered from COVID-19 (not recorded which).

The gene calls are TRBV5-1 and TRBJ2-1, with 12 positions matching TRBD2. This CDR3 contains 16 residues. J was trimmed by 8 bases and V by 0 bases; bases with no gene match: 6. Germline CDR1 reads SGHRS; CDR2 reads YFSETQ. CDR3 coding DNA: TGCGCCAGCAGCTTGGACCTAGCGGGGGGGCCTGATGAGCAGTTCTTC. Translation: CASSLDLAGGPDEQFF.

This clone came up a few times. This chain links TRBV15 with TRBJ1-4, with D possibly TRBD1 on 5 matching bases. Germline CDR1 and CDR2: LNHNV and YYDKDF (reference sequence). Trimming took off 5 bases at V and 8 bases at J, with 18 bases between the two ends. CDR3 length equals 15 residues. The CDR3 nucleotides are TGTGCCACCAGCCCAAGCCGCAGGGCAGGGGAAAAACTGTTTTTT. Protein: CATSPSRRAGEKLFF.

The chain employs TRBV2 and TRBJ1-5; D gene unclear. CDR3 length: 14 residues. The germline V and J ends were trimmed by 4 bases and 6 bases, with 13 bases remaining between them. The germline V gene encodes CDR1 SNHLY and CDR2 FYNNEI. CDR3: CASSVSQEGQPQHF. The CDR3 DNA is TGTGCCAGCAGTGTTTCCCAGGAGGGTCAGCCCCAGCATTTT.

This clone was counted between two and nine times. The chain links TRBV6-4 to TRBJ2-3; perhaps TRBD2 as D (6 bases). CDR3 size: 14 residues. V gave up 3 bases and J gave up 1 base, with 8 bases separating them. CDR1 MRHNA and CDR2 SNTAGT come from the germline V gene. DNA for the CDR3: TGTGCCAGCAGTGAAGCTAGCGGCACAGATACGCAGTATTTT. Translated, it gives CASSEASGTDTQYF.

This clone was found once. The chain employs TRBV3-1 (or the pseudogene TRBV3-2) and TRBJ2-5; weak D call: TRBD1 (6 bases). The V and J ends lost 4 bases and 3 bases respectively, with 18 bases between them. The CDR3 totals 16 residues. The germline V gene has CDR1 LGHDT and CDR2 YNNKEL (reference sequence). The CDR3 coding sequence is TGTGCCAGCAGCCTCGACCTTACAGGGAGCAAAGAGACCCAGTACTTC. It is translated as CASSLDLTGSKETQYF.

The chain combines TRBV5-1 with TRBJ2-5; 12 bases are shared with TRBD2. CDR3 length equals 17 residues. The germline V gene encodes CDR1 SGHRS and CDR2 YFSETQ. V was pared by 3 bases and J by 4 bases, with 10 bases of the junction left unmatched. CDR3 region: CASSSLAGGHQGETQYF. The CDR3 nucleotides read TGCGCCAGCAGCTCACTAGCGGGAGGCCACCAGGGAGAGACCCAGTACTTC.

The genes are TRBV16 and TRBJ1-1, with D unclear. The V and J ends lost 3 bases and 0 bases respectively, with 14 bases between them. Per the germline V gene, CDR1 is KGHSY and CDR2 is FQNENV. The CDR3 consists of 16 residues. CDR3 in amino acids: CASSHLPGGVNTEAFF. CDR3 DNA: TGTGCCAGCAGCCACCTCCCGGGAGGTGTGAACACTGAAGCTTTCTTT.

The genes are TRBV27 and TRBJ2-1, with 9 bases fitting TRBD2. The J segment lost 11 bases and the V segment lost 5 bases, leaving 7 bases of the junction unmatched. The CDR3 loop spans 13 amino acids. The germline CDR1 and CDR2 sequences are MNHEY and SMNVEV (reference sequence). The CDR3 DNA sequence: TGTGCCAGCAGTCCGACTCTAGCGGGACAGCAGTTCTTC. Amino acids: CASSPTLAGQQFF.

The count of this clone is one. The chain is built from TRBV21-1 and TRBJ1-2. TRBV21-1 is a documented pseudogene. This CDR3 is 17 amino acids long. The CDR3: CASSSRDWDSANYGYTF. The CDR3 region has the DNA TGTGCCAGCAGCAGCCGGGACTGGGACTCAGCTAACTATGGCTACACCTTC.

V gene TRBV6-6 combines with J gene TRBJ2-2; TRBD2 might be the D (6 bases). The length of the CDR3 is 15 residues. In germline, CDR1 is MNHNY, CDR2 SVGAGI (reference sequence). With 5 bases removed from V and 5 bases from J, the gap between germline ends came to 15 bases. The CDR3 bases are TGTGCCAGCAGTCACCGGGACTCTATAACCGGGGAGCTGTTTTTT. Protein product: CASSHRDSITGELFF.

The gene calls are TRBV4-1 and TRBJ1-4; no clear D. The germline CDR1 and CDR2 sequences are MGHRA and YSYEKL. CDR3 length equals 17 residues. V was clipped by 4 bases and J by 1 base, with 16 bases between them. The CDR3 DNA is TGCGCCAGCAGCCGAGGGTTGCGAGGAGGAACTAATGAAAAACTGTTTTTT. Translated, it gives CASSRGLRGGTNEKLFF.

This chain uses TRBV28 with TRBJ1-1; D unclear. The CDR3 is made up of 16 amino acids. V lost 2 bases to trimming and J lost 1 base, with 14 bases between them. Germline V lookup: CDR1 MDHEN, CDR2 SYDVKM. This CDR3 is CASSLGPQTSNTEAFF. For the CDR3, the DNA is TGTGCCAGCAGTTTAGGTCCCCAGACATCGAACACTGAAGCTTTCTTT.

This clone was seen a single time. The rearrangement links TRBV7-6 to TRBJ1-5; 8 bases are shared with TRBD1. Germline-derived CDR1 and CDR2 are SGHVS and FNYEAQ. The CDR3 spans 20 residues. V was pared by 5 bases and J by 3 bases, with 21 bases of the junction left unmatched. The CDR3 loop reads CASSPQAGGIGAASNQPQHF. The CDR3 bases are TGTGCCAGCAGCCCTCAGGCAGGGGGCATTGGTGCGGCCTCCAATCAGCCCCAGCATTTT.

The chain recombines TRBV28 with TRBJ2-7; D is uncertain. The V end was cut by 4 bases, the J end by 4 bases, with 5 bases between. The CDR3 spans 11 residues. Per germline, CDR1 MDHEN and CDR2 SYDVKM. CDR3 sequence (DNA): TGTGCCAGCAGTTCGGGTTACGAGCAGTACTTC. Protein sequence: CASSSGYEQYF. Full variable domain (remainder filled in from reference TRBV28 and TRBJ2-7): DVKVTQSSRYLVKRTGEKVFLECVQDMDHENMFWYRQDPGLGLRLIYFSYDVKMKEKGDIPEGYSVSREKKERFSLILESASTNQTSMYLCASSSGYEQYFGPGTRLTVT.

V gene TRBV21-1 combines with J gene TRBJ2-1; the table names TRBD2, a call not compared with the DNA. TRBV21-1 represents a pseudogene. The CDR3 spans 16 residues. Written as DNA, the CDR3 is TGTGCCAGCAGCAAAATGGGGGGAAGGAATCCCAATGAGCAGTTCTTC. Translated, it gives CASSKMGGRNPNEQFF.

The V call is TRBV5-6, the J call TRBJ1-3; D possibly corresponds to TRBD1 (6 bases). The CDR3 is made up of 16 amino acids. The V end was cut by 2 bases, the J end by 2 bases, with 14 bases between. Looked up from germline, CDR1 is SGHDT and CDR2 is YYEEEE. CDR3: CASSFPGTTAGNTIYF. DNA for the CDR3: TGTGCCAGCAGCTTCCCCGGGACAACCGCTGGAAACACCATATATTTT.

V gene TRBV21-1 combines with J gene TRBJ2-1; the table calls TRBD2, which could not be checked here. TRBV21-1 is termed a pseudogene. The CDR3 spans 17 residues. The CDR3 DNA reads TGTGCCAGCAGCAAAGTTCCTTGGCGGGTCGTGAGAAATGAGCAGTTCTTC. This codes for CASSKVPWRVVRNEQFF.

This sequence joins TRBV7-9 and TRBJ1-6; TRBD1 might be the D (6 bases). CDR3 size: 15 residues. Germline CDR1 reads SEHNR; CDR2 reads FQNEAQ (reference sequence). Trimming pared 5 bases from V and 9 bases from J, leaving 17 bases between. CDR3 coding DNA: TGTGCCAGCAGCGTCGGGGGGGGGCTCGCTTCACCCCTCCACTTT. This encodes CASSVGGGLASPLHF.

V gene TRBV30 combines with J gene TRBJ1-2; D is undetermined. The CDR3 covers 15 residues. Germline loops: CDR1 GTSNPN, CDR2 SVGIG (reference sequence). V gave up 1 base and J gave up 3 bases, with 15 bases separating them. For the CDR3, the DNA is TGTGCCTGGAGTGAAAGAGCTACGATGTACTATGGCTACACCTTC. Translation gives CAWSERATMYYGYTF.

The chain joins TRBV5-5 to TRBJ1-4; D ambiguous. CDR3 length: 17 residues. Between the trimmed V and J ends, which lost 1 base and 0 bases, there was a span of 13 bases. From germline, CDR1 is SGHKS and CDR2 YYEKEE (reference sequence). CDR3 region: CASSLSSRGTTNEKLFF. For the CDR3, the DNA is TGTGCCAGCAGCTTGTCTTCTCGGGGAACAACTAATGAAAAACTGTTTTTT.

The CDR3 DNA is TGTGCCAGCAGCTTAGGGAGGGCTAGCGGAGCTTCCATCTACAATGAGCAGTTCTTC. Its protein is CASSLGRASGASIYNEQFF. The J gene is TRBJ2-1, the V gene TRBV7-6; the match to TRBD2 covers 7 bases. The CDR3 runs 19 residues. Germline CDR1 reads SGHVS; CDR2 reads FNYEAQ. Trimming at V came to 1 base and at J to 3 bases, leaving 15 bases not matched to a gene.

The DNA of the CDR3 is TGTGCCAGTAGTTTGGCAGGGGGACCAGGCTATGGCTACACCTTC. It specifies CASSLAGGPGYGYTF. The rearrangement uses TRBV19 and TRBJ1-2; 7 nucleotides line up with TRBD1. Germline V lookup: CDR1 LNHDA, CDR2 SQIVND (reference sequence). V lost 5 bases to trimming and J lost 4 bases; unmatched junction nucleotides: 10. The CDR3 loop spans 15 amino acids.

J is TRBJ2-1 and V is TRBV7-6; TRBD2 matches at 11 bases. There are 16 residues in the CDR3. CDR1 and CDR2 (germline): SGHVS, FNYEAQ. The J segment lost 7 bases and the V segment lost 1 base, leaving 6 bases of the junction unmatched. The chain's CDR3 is CASSLVVSGGANEQFF. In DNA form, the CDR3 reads TGTGCCAGCAGCTTAGTGGTTAGCGGGGGGGCGAATGAGCAGTTCTTC.

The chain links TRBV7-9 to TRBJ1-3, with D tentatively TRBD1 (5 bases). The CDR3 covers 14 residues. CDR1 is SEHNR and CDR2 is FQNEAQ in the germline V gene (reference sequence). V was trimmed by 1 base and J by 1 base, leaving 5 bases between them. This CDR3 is CASSLGQSGNTIYF. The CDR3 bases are TGTGCCAGCAGCTTAGGACAGTCTGGAAACACCATATATTTT.

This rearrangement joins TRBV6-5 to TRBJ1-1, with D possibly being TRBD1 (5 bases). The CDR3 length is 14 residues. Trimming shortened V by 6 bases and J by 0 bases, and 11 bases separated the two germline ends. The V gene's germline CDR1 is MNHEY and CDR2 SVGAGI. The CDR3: CASSFPGMNTEAFF. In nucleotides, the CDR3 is TGTGCCAGCAGCTTCCCAGGGATGAACACTGAAGCTTTCTTT.